These 25 T cell receptor beta chains originate from one sample sequenced in a study of cytomegalovirus exposure and HLA in healthy donors (dated by TCRdb to between 2016 and 2019). The library was made by the immunoSEQ multiplex PCR assay. For the multiplex PCR, a mixture combining 60 forward primers for TCR Vbeta segments and 13 reverse primers for TCR Jbeta segments was used. What TCRdb holds here is the immuneACCESS table cut down to in-frame rearrangements. Part of the clones is not present; checked against another copy, under half of the missing clones reflect an unresolved V gene, and the others are unexplained. Counted in this sample were about 82,000 clones; roughly 84% of them appeared once. Of the sample, 15% to 20% falls within the top ten clones. The source material was PBMCs. These receptors all stem from a man aged 65 to 79 in good health and CMV-seropositive.

This clone has just a few counts. The chain links TRBV6-5 to TRBJ2-7; TRBD2 might be the D (5 bases). V gave up 0 bases and J gave up 5 bases, with 17 bases separating them. CDR1 is MNHEY and CDR2 is SVGAGI in the germline V gene. The CDR3 sequence is 16 residues long. In DNA, the CDR3 is TGTGCCAGCAGTTACTCGAGTAGAGCGGCGGACCACGAGCAGTACTTC. The encoded protein is CASSYSSRAADHEQYF.

J is TRBJ2-7 and V is TRBV5-1; D may be TRBD2 (6 bases). The CDR3 has 13 residues. Germline V gene sequence: CDR1 SGHRS, CDR2 YFSETQ. V was clipped by 4 bases and J by 4 bases, with 12 bases between them. In DNA, the CDR3 is TGCGCCAGCAGCCCGGGGGTTTTATACGAGCAGTACTTC. Encoded protein: CASSPGVLYEQYF. The complete variable domain, with remaining parts taken from reference TRBV5-1 and TRBJ2-7, reads KAGVTQTPRYLIKTRGQQVTLSCSPISGHRSVSWYQQTPGQGLQFLFEYFSETQRNKGNFPGRFSGRQFSNSRSEMNVSTLELGDSALYLCASSPGVLYEQYFGPGTRLTVT.

The V call is TRBV5-4, the J call TRBJ2-7, with TRBD1 as a possible D gene (6 bases). The V gene lost 0 bases and the J gene lost 2 bases, with 12 bases spanning the gap. The CDR3 has 15 residues. Germline lookup yields CDR1 SGHNT and CDR2 YYREEE (reference sequence). The CDR3 DNA follows: TGTGCCAGCAGCTTGGGGGGCGAGGGGGCCTACGAGCAGTACTTC. As protein: CASSLGGEGAYEQYF. The complete variable domain, with remaining parts taken from reference TRBV5-4 and TRBJ2-7, reads ETGVTQSPTHLIKTRGQQVTLRCSSQSGHNTVSWYQQALGQGPQFIFQYYREEENGRGNFPPRFSGLQFPNYSSELNVNALELDDSALYLCASSLGGEGAYEQYFGPGTRLTVT.

V and J are TRBV5-4 and TRBJ2-1; a weak D match, TRBD2 (6 bases). This CDR3 is built from 16 residues. Germline values: CDR1 SGHNT, CDR2 YYREEE (reference sequence). V was clipped by 0 bases and J by 6 bases, with 16 bases between them. CDR3 residues: CASSLGPGTGSNEQFF. The CDR3 region has the DNA TGTGCCAGCAGCTTGGGCCCAGGGACCGGGAGCAATGAGCAGTTCTTC. The full variable domain, its missing parts supplied by reference TRBV5-4 and TRBJ2-1, is ETGVTQSPTHLIKTRGQQVTLRCSSQSGHNTVSWYQQALGQGPQFIFQYYREEENGRGNFPPRFSGLQFPNYSSELNVNALELDDSALYLCASSLGPGTGSNEQFFGPGTRLTVL.

The V gene is TRBV7-2, the J gene TRBJ2-7, with TRBD2 as a possible D gene (6 bases). The CDR3 loop spans 15 amino acids. Trimming took 2 bases from V and 3 from J, leaving 14 bases between them. Germline CDR1 is SGHTA and CDR2 is FQGNSA. The CDR3: CASSLRGGIDYEQYF. The DNA of the CDR3 is TGTGCCAGCAGCTTAAGAGGAGGGATTGACTACGAGCAGTACTTC. Using reference TRBV7-2 and TRBJ2-7 for the parts outside the CDR3, the full variable domain is GAGVSQSPSNKVTEKGKDVELRCDPISGHTALYWYRQSLGQGLEFLIYFQGNSAPDKSGLPSDRFSAERTGGSVSTLTIQRTQQEDSAVYLCASSLRGGIDYEQYFGPGTRLTVT.

This chain connects TRBV30 to TRBJ1-6; D is undetermined. V lost 5 bases and J 0 bases, leaving 8 bases between the germline ends. This CDR3 has 14 residues. Germline V gives CDR1 GTSNPN, CDR2 SVGIG (reference sequence). The CDR3 coding sequence is TGTGCCTGGCTTCGGAGCTCCTATAATTCACCCCTCCACTTT. Its translation: CAWLRSSYNSPLHF.

The chain employs TRBV11-2 and TRBJ1-6; no firm D call. The V end lost 3 bases, the J end lost 6 bases, and 3 bases lay between the germline ends. This CDR3 contains 12 residues. From germline, CDR1 is SGHAT and CDR2 FQNNGV. In nucleotides, the CDR3 is TGTGCCAGCAGCTTCATTAATTCACCCCTCCACTTT. It is translated as CASSFINSPLHF.

The rearrangement links TRBV30 to TRBJ2-3; the match to TRBD2 covers 11 bases. The CDR3 is 17 amino acids. J lost 1 base, V lost 2 bases, and 8 bases had no gene match. Germline values: CDR1 GTSNPN, CDR2 SVGIG (reference sequence). CDR3 in amino acids: CAWSPIGTSGGTDTQYF. The CDR3 nucleotides read TGTGCCTGGAGTCCTATAGGGACTAGCGGTGGCACAGATACGCAGTATTTT.

The rearrangement links TRBV11-1 to TRBJ2-2, with a tentative D call TRBD2 (6 bases). V lost 3 bases and J 13 bases, leaving 12 bases between the germline ends. CDR3 length: 12 residues. Germline V gene data show CDR1 as SGHAT and CDR2 as FQDESV (reference sequence). In nucleotides, the CDR3 is TGTGCCAGCAGCTTGGCGGGACTGGGGCTGTTTTTT. Its translation is CASSLAGLGLFF.

This chain joins TRBV19 and TRBJ2-7; D ambiguous. Per the germline V gene, CDR1 is LNHDA and CDR2 is SQIVND (reference sequence). The CDR3 contains 14 residues. Trimming pared 3 bases from V and 0 bases from J, leaving 9 bases between. Here the CDR3 reads CASSIARDSYEQYF. Here the CDR3 DNA reads TGTGCCAGTAGTATTGCCCGAGACTCCTACGAGCAGTACTTC.

The rearrangement joins TRBV18 to TRBJ1-5; D remains unclear. With 3 bases removed from V and 5 bases from J, the gap between germline ends came to 11 bases. CDR1 and CDR2 (germline): KGHSH, LQKENI. The CDR3 extends over 14 amino acids. The CDR3 bases are TGTGCCAGCTCACCCCAGGAGGCGGATCAGCCCCAGCATTTT. This encodes CASSPQEADQPQHF.

The chain uses TRBV19 and TRBJ1-6, with a tentative D call TRBD1 (6 bases). The germline V gene encodes CDR1 LNHDA and CDR2 SQIVND (reference sequence). Trimming removed 3 bases from V and 9 bases from J, with 9 bases in between. CDR3 length: 13 amino acids. The CDR3 DNA is TGTGCCAGTAGTATCAGGGGTAGTTCACCCCTCCACTTT. Residues: CASSIRGSSPLHF.

The chain couples TRBV18 to TRBJ2-1; 13 bases line up with TRBD2. V lost 5 bases and J lost 9; bases outside the gene matches: 7. This CDR3 has 15 amino acids. Looked up from germline, CDR1 is KGHSH and CDR2 is LQKENI. In DNA, the CDR3 is TGTGCCAGCTCAAAGACTAGCGGGGGGAGGAGTGAGCAGTTCTTC. Translating gives CASSKTSGGRSEQFF.

The chain recombines TRBV19 with TRBJ1-1; no reliable D call. The V end lost 4 bases, the J end lost 5 bases, and 11 bases lay between the germline ends. CDR1 is LNHDA, CDR2 SQIVND, per germline (reference sequence). This CDR3 contains 13 residues. The CDR3 region is CASSTWAYTEAFF. CDR3 bases: TGTGCCAGTAGTACCTGGGCGTATACTGAAGCTTTCTTT. Using reference TRBV19 and TRBJ1-1 for the parts outside the CDR3, the full variable domain is DGGITQSPKYLFRKEGQNVTLSCEQNLNHDAMYWYRQDPGQGLRLIYYSQIVNDFQKGDIAEGYSVSREKKESFPLTVTSAQKNPTAFYLCASSTWAYTEAFFGQGTRLTVV.

This sequence joins TRBV6-5 and TRBJ2-3; D is perhaps TRBD2 (5 bases). Germline CDR1 is MNHEY and CDR2 is SVGAGI. Trimming pared 0 bases from V and 4 bases from J, leaving 11 bases between. The CDR3 length is 15 residues. This CDR3 reads CASSYSGRGSDTQYF. The CDR3 nucleotides are TGTGCCAGCAGTTACTCGGGGAGAGGGTCAGATACGCAGTATTTT.

This clone was seen only once. The chain combines TRBV15 with TRBJ1-4; possible D gene TRBD1, 6 bases. Trimming left V 8 bases short and J 5 bases short, with 12 bases between. Germline CDR1 LNHNV, CDR2 YYDKDF (reference sequence). The CDR3 is made up of 13 amino acids. Written as DNA, the CDR3 is TGTGCCACCGAGGGGGATCTGAATGAAAAACTGTTTTTT. Amino acids: CATEGDLNEKLFF.

The rearrangement uses TRBV18 and TRBJ1-1; perhaps TRBD1 as D (6 bases). Germline loops: CDR1 KGHSH, CDR2 LQKENI. CDR3 length: 16 amino acids. V shed 1 base and J shed 0 bases, with 12 bases lying between them. The CDR3 nucleotides are TGTGCCAGCTCACCACTGACACAGGGTCTGAACACTGAAGCTTTCTTT. It specifies CASSPLTQGLNTEAFF. The full variable domain, rest sourced from reference TRBV18 and TRBJ1-1, is NAGVMQNPRHLVRRRGQEARLRCSPMKGHSHVYWYRQLPEEGLKFMVYLQKENIIDESGMPKERFSAEFPKEGPSILRIQQVVRGDSAAYFCASSPLTQGLNTEAFFGQGTRLTVV.

The rearrangement joins TRBV4-1 to TRBJ2-3, with 12 bases that match TRBD2. The germline gives CDR1 MGHRA, CDR2 YSYEKL. The CDR3 has 18 residues. The J segment lost 1 base and the V segment lost 3 bases, leaving 8 bases of the junction unmatched. CDR3 in amino acids: CASSQAFGLAGRTDTQYF. For the CDR3, the DNA is TGCGCCAGCAGCCAGGCCTTTGGACTAGCGGGGCGCACAGATACGCAGTATTTT.

The CDR3 spells CASSQCTGGQGEGDTQYF. For the CDR3, the DNA is TGTGCCAGCAGCCAATGTACGGGTGGACAGGGGGAGGGAGATACGCAGTATTTT. J is TRBJ2-3 and V is TRBV16; 10 bases match TRBD1. This CDR3 comprises 18 residues. Trimming took 1 base from V and 5 from J; bases not matched to a gene: 12. Germline V lookup: CDR1 KGHSY, CDR2 FQNENV.

The J gene is TRBJ2-5, the V gene TRBV10-1; D is perhaps TRBD1 (5 bases). Per the germline V gene, CDR1 is WNHNN and CDR2 is SYGVQD (reference sequence). This CDR3 has 12 amino acids. The V gene lost 5 bases and the J gene lost 7 bases, with 11 bases spanning the gap. The CDR3, as DNA: TGCGCCAGCAGTAATACAGGTGGGACCCAGTACTTC. Residues: CASSNTGGTQYF.

This chain connects TRBV27 to TRBJ2-5; 8 bases align to TRBD1. Germline-derived CDR1 and CDR2 are MNHEY and SMNVEV (reference sequence). There are 13 residues in the CDR3. The V segment lost 5 bases and the J segment 1 base; nucleotides outside the gene matches: 0. The CDR3 sequence: CASSGQGQETQYF. As DNA, the CDR3 is TGTGCCAGCAGTGGACAGGGCCAAGAGACCCAGTACTTC.

J is TRBJ1-1 and V is TRBV6-5; possibly TRBD1 for D (6 bases). The CDR3 is 13 amino acids. CDR1 MNHEY and CDR2 SVGAGI come from the germline V gene. Trimming left V 0 bases short and J 11 bases short, with 13 bases between. The CDR3 bases are TGTGCCAGCAGTTACTCTACAGGGTGGCAGGCTTTCTTT. This codes for CASSYSTGWQAFF.

This sequence joins TRBV9 and TRBJ2-2, with D hard to call. Germline-derived CDR1 and CDR2 are SGDLS and YYNGEE. The ends were cut back, 4 bases at V and 3 bases at J, with 13 bases in the middle. This CDR3 is built from 15 residues. In DNA form, the CDR3 reads TGTGCCAGCAGCCCTCTTCCTACAGACACCGGGGAGCTGTTTTTT. Translation: CASSPLPTDTGELFF.

The rearrangement uses TRBV2 and TRBJ2-6, with 7 bases lining up with TRBD1. Germline V lookup: CDR1 SNHLY, CDR2 FYNNEI. The CDR3 length is 17 residues. The V gene end was trimmed by 8 bases and the J gene end by 0 bases; junction bases not matched to a gene: 10. The CDR3 DNA sequence: TGTGCCAGCGTCCTCGGGACAGCGCGCTCTGGGGCCAACGTCCTGACTTTC. It encodes CASVLGTARSGANVLTF.

This chain connects TRBV5-1 to TRBJ1-2; 8 nucleotides line up with TRBD1. The CDR3 extends over 15 amino acids. CDR1 and CDR2 from the germline V gene are SGHRS and YFSETQ. After removal of 1 base from V and 2 bases from J, the junction contained 4 bases not matched to a gene. DNA of the CDR3: TGCGCCAGCAGCTTGACAGGGGGGAAGAACTATGGCTACACCTTC. This gives the protein CASSLTGGKNYGYTF. Filled out from reference TRBV5-1 and TRBJ1-2, the complete variable domain reads KAGVTQTPRYLIKTRGQQVTLSCSPISGHRSVSWYQQTPGQGLQFLFEYFSETQRNKGNFPGRFSGRQFSNSRSEMNVSTLELGDSALYLCASSLTGGKNYGYTFGSGTRLTVV.